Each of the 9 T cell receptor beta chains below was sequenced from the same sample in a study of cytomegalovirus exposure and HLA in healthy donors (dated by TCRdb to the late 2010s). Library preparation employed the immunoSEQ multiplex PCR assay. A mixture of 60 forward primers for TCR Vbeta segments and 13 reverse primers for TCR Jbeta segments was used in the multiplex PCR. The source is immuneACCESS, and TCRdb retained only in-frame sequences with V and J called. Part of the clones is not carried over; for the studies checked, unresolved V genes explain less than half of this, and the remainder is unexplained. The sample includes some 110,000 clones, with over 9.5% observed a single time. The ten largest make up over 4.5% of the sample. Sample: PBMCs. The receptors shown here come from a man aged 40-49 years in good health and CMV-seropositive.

The CDR3 loop is CASQGASSYEQYF. DNA of the CDR3: TGTGCCAGCCAAGGGGCGAGCTCCTACGAGCAGTACTTC. V gene TRBV7-2 combines with J gene TRBJ2-7; D might be TRBD1 (5 bases). Germline CDR1 SGHTA, CDR2 FQGNSA. The V end was cut by 8 bases, the J end by 0 bases, with 11 bases between. This CDR3 has 13 amino acids.

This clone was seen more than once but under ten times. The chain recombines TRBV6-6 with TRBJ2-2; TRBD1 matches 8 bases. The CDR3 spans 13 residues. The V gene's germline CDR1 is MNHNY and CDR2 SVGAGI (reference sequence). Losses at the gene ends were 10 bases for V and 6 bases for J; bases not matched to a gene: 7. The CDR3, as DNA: TGTGCCACCTCAGGACAGGGTTCCGGGGAGCTGTTTTTT. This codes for CATSGQGSGELFF.

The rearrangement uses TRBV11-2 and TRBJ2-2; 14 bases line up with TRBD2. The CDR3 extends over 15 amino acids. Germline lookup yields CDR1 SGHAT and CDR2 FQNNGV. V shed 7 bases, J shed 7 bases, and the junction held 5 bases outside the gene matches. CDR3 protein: CASKGLAGVGGELFF. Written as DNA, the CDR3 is TGTGCCAGCAAGGGACTAGCGGGAGTTGGCGGGGAGCTGTTTTTT.

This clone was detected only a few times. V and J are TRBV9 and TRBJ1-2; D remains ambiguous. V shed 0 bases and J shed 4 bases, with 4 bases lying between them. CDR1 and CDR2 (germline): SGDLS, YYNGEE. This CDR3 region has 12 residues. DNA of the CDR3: TGTGCCAGCAGCGTAGACAGCTATGGCTACACCTTC. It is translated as CASSVDSYGYTF.

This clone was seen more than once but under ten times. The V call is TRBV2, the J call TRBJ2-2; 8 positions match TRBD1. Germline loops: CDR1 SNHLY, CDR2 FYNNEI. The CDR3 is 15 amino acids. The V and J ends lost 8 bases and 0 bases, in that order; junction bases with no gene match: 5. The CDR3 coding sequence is TGTGCCAGCTTACAGGGGGACACGAACACCGGGGAGCTGTTTTTT. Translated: CASLQGDTNTGELFF. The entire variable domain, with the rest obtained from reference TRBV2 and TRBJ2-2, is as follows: EPEVTQTPSHQVTQMGQEVILRCVPISNHLYFYWYRQILGQKVEFLVSFYNNEISEKSEIFDDQFSVERPDGSNFTLKIRSTKLEDSAMYFCASLQGDTNTGELFFGEGSRLTVL.

The CDR3 bases are TGTGCCACCAGCTTCAGGGGACAGTCAGGACAGCCCCAGCATTTT. It encodes CATSFRGQSGQPQHF. V gene TRBV15 combines with J gene TRBJ1-5, with 7 bases matching TRBD1. Looked up from germline, CDR1 is LNHNV and CDR2 is YYDKDF (reference sequence). Trimming at V came to 5 bases and at J to 7 bases, leaving 11 bases not matched to a gene. The CDR3 has 15 residues. Full variable domain (remainder filled in from reference TRBV15 and TRBJ1-5): DAMVIQNPRYQVTQFGKPVTLSCSQTLNHNVMYWYQQKSSQAPKLLFHYYDKDFNNEADTPDNFQSRRPNTSFCFLDIRSPGLGDTAMYLCATSFRGQSGQPQHFGDGTRLSIL.

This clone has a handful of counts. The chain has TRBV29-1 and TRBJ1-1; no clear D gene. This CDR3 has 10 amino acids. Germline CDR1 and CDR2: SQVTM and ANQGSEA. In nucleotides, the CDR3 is TGCACCGTGGAGGACACTGAAGCTTTCTTT. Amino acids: CTVEDTEAFF.

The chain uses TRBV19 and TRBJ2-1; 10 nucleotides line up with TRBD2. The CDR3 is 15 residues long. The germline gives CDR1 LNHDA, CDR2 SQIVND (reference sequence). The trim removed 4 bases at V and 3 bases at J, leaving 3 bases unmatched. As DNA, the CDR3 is TGTGCCAGTAGTAGGGCTAGCGGGAGCTACAATGAGCAGTTCTTC. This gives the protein CASSRASGSYNEQFF.

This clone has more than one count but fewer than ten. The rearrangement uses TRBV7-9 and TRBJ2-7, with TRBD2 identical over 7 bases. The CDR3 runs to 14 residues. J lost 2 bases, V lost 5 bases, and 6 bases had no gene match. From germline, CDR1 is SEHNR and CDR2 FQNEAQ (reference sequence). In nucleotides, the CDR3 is TGTGCCAGCAGCGGGGGGGGTAGCCCCTACGAGCAGTACTTC. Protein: CASSGGGSPYEQYF.